Each of the 26 T cell receptor beta chains below was sequenced from the same sample in a study of human T cells and chemical hapten exposure. TCRdb reprocessed the 5' RACE reads via MiXCR and lists one record per CDR3 protein. Among tens of thousands of distinct CDR3 sequences listed, approximately 7.7% were seen once. Unseparated into fractions, whole blood served as the source from which total RNA was extracted. These receptors originate from a male donor in good health.

This clonotype was counted at least ten times. This chain links TRBV4-2 with TRBJ1-4; D may be TRBD1 (5 bases). V lost 0 bases and J lost 11, with 7 bases in between. CDR3 length equals 12 residues. Per germline, CDR1 LGHNA and CDR2 YNFKEQ. The CDR3 DNA sequence: TGTGCCAGCAGCCAAGACAGGGAGAAACTGTTTTTT. Protein: CASSQDREKLFF.

The genes are TRBV6-2 or TRBV6-3 and TRBJ2-1, with 11 bases identical to TRBD2. Germline CDR1 MNHEY, CDR2 SVGEGT. The CDR3 sequence is 17 residues long. Losses at the gene ends were 0 bases for V and 7 bases for J; bases not matched to a gene: 8. CDR3 in amino acids: CASSYSLAGGPSNEQFF. The CDR3 DNA reads TGTGCCAGCAGTTACTCATTAGCGGGGGGGCCGTCTAATGAGCAGTTCTTC.

This clonotype was counted between two and nine times. This rearrangement joins TRBV7-2 to TRBJ2-7; D not resolved. The CDR3 sequence is 12 residues long. V gave up 5 bases and J gave up 2 bases, with 7 bases separating them. In germline, CDR1 is SGHTA, CDR2 FQGNSA. CDR3 nucleotide sequence: TGTGCCAGCAGCGAGGCCCCCTACGAGCAGTACTTC. Its translation is CASSEAPYEQYF.

This clonotype turned up a few times. The chain joins TRBV3-1 to TRBJ2-6; D is perhaps TRBD1 (5 bases). This CDR3 region has 16 residues. V lost 4 bases to trimming and J lost 4 bases, with 14 bases between them. Germline values: CDR1 LGHDT, CDR2 YNNKEL (reference sequence). CDR3 protein: CASSLPVGPGANVLTF. CDR3 nucleotides: TGTGCCAGCAGCCTCCCCGTGGGGCCCGGGGCCAACGTCCTGACTTTC. The whole variable domain, filled in from reference TRBV3-1 and TRBJ2-6, reads DTAVSQTPKYLVTQMGNDKSIKCEQNLGHDTMYWYKQDSKKFLKIMFSYNNKELIINETVPNRFSPKSPDKAHLNLHINSLELGDSAVYFCASSLPVGPGANVLTFGAGSRLTVL.

In this sample, this clonotype turned up a few times. This chain uses TRBV7-9 with TRBJ2-7; 13 positions match TRBD2. V shed 7 bases and J 7 bases; nucleotides not matched to a gene: 10. The V gene's germline CDR1 is SEHNR and CDR2 FQNEAQ (reference sequence). This CDR3 comprises 15 residues. CDR3 DNA sequence: TGTGCCAGCACCGACGGACTAGCGGGAGTAAGTGAGCAGTACTTC. It is translated as CASTDGLAGVSEQYF.

This clonotype was detected ten times or more. The rearrangement uses TRBV4-1 and TRBJ1-1; perhaps TRBD1 as D (6 bases). This CDR3 has 15 residues. In germline, CDR1 is MGHRA, CDR2 YSYEKL. Trimming left V 2 bases short and J 2 bases short, with 12 bases between. CDR3 protein: CASSQLQTGNTEAFF. The DNA for the CDR3 is TGCGCCAGCAGCCAACTCCAGACAGGTAACACTGAAGCTTTCTTT.

V and J are TRBV6-2 or TRBV6-3 and TRBJ1-1; 9 nucleotides match TRBD1. This CDR3 comprises 15 residues. J was trimmed by 5 bases and V by 8 bases; bases with no gene match: 12. Germline values: CDR1 MNHEY, CDR2 SVGEGT. CDR3 region: CASRLPGTGKTEAFF. CDR3 bases: TGTGCCAGCCGACTCCCAGGGACAGGGAAAACTGAAGCTTTCTTT.

Many counts were recorded for this clonotype. V is TRBV6-2 or TRBV6-3 and J is TRBJ2-5; D may be TRBD1 (6 bases). From germline, CDR1 is MNHEY and CDR2 SVGEGT. V lost 4 bases and J 2 bases, leaving 17 bases between the germline ends. This CDR3 comprises 16 residues. CDR3 sequence reads: CASSWDIRPPQETQYF. As DNA, the CDR3 is TGTGCCAGCAGTTGGGACATCCGACCCCCTCAAGAGACCCAGTACTTC.

This clonotype was observed a handful of times. The chain has TRBV12-3 or TRBV12-4 and TRBJ1-2; D remains ambiguous. Trimming removed 7 bases at V and 4 bases at J, with 13 bases between. The CDR3 covers 13 residues. CDR3 region: CASNHGIIYGYTF. CDR3 DNA: TGTGCCAGCAACCATGGGATCATCTATGGCTACACCTTC.

This clonotype was seen only a few times. The rearrangement uses TRBV20-1 and TRBJ2-1; possibly TRBD1 or TRBD2 for D (5 bases each). The V end was cut by 0 bases, the J end by 9 bases, with 21 bases between. The CDR3 is 16 residues long. CDR1 and CDR2 from the germline V gene are DFQATT and SNEGSKA (reference sequence). The CDR3 DNA reads as TGCAGTGCTAGAGATGGAGGAGCGTGGGGGTTGGGTGAGCAGTTCTTC. This translates into CSARDGGAWGLGEQFF.

The CDR3 region is CASSIRTVDEQYF. The CDR3 bases are TGTGCCAGCAGCATCCGGACAGTAGACGAGCAGTACTTC. The chain links TRBV11-2 to TRBJ2-7; tentatively, D is TRBD1 (6 bases). Germline CDR1 and CDR2: SGHAT and FQNNGV. The CDR3 has 13 amino acids. Trimming took off 5 bases at V and 5 bases at J, with 13 bases between the two ends.

Many counts were recorded for this clonotype. The chain employs TRBV5-4 and TRBJ1-2; D gene uncertain. This CDR3 contains 16 residues. The germline CDR1 and CDR2 sequences are SGHNT and YYREEE (reference sequence). V lost 0 bases and J 0 bases, leaving 12 bases between the germline ends. CDR3 DNA sequence: TGTGCCAGCAGCTTGGCGGTAGGCCCAGCTAACTATGGCTACACCTTC. Translated: CASSLAVGPANYGYTF.

This clonotype was seen repeatedly, ten times or more. The chain links TRBV2 to TRBJ1-1; D ambiguous. V dropped 4 bases and J dropped 10 bases, with 19 bases sitting between them. This CDR3 is 14 amino acids long. Germline V lookup: CDR1 SNHLY, CDR2 FYNNEI. CDR3 region: CASSGYTLWIRAFF. The CDR3 coding sequence is TGTGCCAGCAGTGGGTATACCCTCTGGATACGAGCTTTCTTT.

This clonotype showed up many times. V gene TRBV12-3 or TRBV12-4 combines with J gene TRBJ2-1, with 9 bases fitting TRBD2. J was trimmed by 5 bases and V by 1 base; bases with no gene match: 3. CDR3 length: 15 amino acids. In DNA form, the CDR3 reads TGTGCCAGCAGTTTAGTGGGACTAGCAAACAATGAGCAGTTCTTC. This encodes CASSLVGLANNEQFF.

Ten or more counts support this clonotype. DNA for the CDR3: TGTGCCAGCAGCTTAGTTGGATCTAATTCACCCCTCCACTTT. Amino acid sequence: CASSLVGSNSPLHF. The chain has TRBV11-2 and TRBJ1-6; D unclear. Trimming took off 1 base at V and 6 bases at J, with 7 bases between the two ends. This CDR3 contains 14 residues. Germline V lookup: CDR1 SGHAT, CDR2 FQNNGV.

CDR3 nucleotides: TGTGCCAGCAGCCAAGGGGTCACCATATATTTT. This codes for CASSQGVTIYF. The V gene is TRBV3-1, the J gene TRBJ1-3; D unresolved. The germline V and J ends were trimmed by 1 base and 9 bases, with 4 bases remaining between them. Germline V gene sequence: CDR1 LGHDT, CDR2 YNNKEL (reference sequence). The CDR3 spans 11 residues.

This clonotype has just a few counts. This chain connects TRBV6-6 to TRBJ1-6; D remains ambiguous. The CDR3 spans 16 residues. V was clipped by 0 bases and J by 3 bases, with 9 bases between them. Per the germline V gene, CDR1 is MNHNY and CDR2 is SVGAGI (reference sequence). DNA for the CDR3: TGTGCCAGCAGTTACTCCCCATGGGACTATAATTCACCCCTCCACTTT. Translation: CASSYSPWDYNSPLHF.

This clonotype showed up just a few times. This chain connects TRBV6-2 or TRBV6-3 to TRBJ2-1, with 9 bases identical to TRBD2. Germline trimming cut 2 bases from V and 7 bases from J; bases unmatched to any gene: 9. Germline loops: CDR1 MNHEY, CDR2 SVGEGT. This CDR3 has 16 amino acids. Written as DNA, the CDR3 is TGTGCCAGCAGTTACCGGGCGGGAGGGCCAGAGAATGAGCAGTTCTTC. Residues: CASSYRAGGPENEQFF.

This clonotype was observed at least ten times. The V and J genes are TRBV7-2 and TRBJ1-2; D remains ambiguous. Per the germline V gene, CDR1 is SGHTA and CDR2 is FQGNSA. Deletions cut 5 bases from V and 2 bases from J, with 12 bases between. The CDR3 runs 14 residues. CDR3 coding DNA: TGTGCCAGCAGCCCTAGCGTGATGAACTATGGCTACACCTTC. It codes for CASSPSVMNYGYTF.

Many counts were recorded for this clonotype. The chain joins TRBV25-1 to TRBJ1-1; D is possibly TRBD1 (5 bases). The CDR3 consists of 15 residues. V lost 6 bases and J lost 5, with 19 bases in between. Germline CDR1 is MGHDK and CDR2 is SYGVNS. CDR3 region: CASSQTDLLRTEAFF. The CDR3 region has the DNA TGTGCCAGCAGCCAGACAGACCTCCTGCGGACTGAAGCTTTCTTT.

This clonotype was found many times. The chain couples TRBV20-1 to TRBJ2-5; TRBD2 aligns across 11 bases. The germline CDR1 and CDR2 sequences are DFQATT and SNEGSKA (reference sequence). The CDR3 runs to 15 residues. The V segment lost 0 bases and the J segment 5 bases; nucleotides outside the gene matches: 5. For the CDR3, the DNA is TGCAGTGCTAGAGACCCCGCTAGCGGGGGGGAGACCCAGTACTTC. Encoded protein: CSARDPASGGETQYF.

The V gene is TRBV12-3 or TRBV12-4, the J gene TRBJ1-1; 9 bases align to TRBD1. The CDR3 totals 15 residues. J lost 2 bases, V lost 5 bases, and 6 bases had no gene match. This CDR3 reads CASSPGTGQNTEAFF. The CDR3 coding sequence is TGTGCCAGCAGTCCTGGGACAGGGCAAAACACTGAAGCTTTCTTT.

The V and J genes are TRBV27 and TRBJ1-1; no definite D call. This CDR3 is built from 15 residues. Germline V lookup: CDR1 MNHEY, CDR2 SMNVEV (reference sequence). Deletions cut 3 bases from V and 1 base from J, with 12 bases between. CDR3 in amino acids: CASSLSPPGNTEAFF. The DNA of the CDR3 is TGTGCCAGCAGTTTGTCTCCTCCTGGGAACACTGAAGCTTTCTTT.

This clonotype was detected many times. The chain carries TRBV7-9 and TRBJ2-1, with 13 bases lining up with TRBD2. V was pared by 2 bases and J by 9 bases, with 7 bases of the junction left unmatched. CDR3 size: 16 residues. Germline V gene data show CDR1 as SEHNR and CDR2 as FQNEAQ (reference sequence). CDR3 sequence (DNA): TGTGCCAGCAGCTTACCCGGACTAGCGGGAGTCGGTGAGCAGTTCTTC. Translated, it gives CASSLPGLAGVGEQFF.

The chain employs TRBV6-5 and TRBJ1-4; D ambiguous. Per germline, CDR1 MNHEY and CDR2 SVGAGI. Trimming took off 2 bases at V and 4 bases at J, with 5 bases between the two ends. The CDR3 has 13 residues. For the CDR3, the DNA is TGTGCCAGCAGTTACAGGGTTAATGAAAAACTGTTTTTT. Its protein is CASSYRVNEKLFF.

The rearrangement uses TRBV5-1 and TRBJ2-1; 12 positions match TRBD2. Germline V gene sequence: CDR1 SGHRS, CDR2 YFSETQ. Unmatched junction bases numbered 5, after V lost 4 bases and J lost 9 bases. The CDR3 has 14 residues. The CDR3 DNA is TGCGCCAGCAGCCCTAGCGGGGGGGCGAGTGAGCAGTTCTTC. It is translated as CASSPSGGASEQFF.